The 21 T cell receptor beta chains given below trace back to one sample, sequenced in a study of Graves' ophthalmopathy and Graves' hyperthyroidism. For repertoire sequencing, the TCR beta CDR3 regions were amplified from RNA transcripts. Scientists carried out first-round RT-PCR using HTBI primers and then a second-round multiplex PCR. TCRdb processed the multiplex PCR reads anew with MiXCR; each CDR3 protein has one entry. The sample holds approximately 700,000 distinct CDR3 sequences, more than 40% seen once. The sequenced sample consisted of peripheral blood. Every receptor here comes from an adult man with Graves' ophthalmopathy.

As concerns this clonotype: The junction departs from the called germline gene at one end, perhaps through a read error. This rearrangement joins TRBV2 to TRBJ1-4; tentatively, D is TRBD1 (5 bases). The CDR3 contains 14 residues. CDR1 is SNHLY, CDR2 FYNNEI, per germline. The CDR3 sequence: CASRMDGTNEKLLF. CDR3 bases: TGTGCCAGCAGAATGGACGGGACTAATGAAAAACTGCTTTTT.

This clonotype has ten or more counts. The J gene is TRBJ1-5, the V gene TRBV19, with D possibly TRBD1 on 6 matching bases. The CDR3 has 15 residues. With 0 bases removed from V and 7 bases from J, the gap between germline ends came to 13 bases. CDR1 is LNHDA, CDR2 SQIVND, per germline (reference sequence). The DNA for the CDR3 is TGTGCCAGTAGTATAGAAAGGGGGGCCAACCAGCCCCAGCATTTT. Its protein product is CASSIERGANQPQHF.

Ten or more counts support this clonotype. One end of the junction varies from germline; a read error may be responsible. V gene TRBV5-1 combines with J gene TRBJ2-7; D gene ambiguous. Germline CDR1 SGHRS, CDR2 YFSETQ. CDR3 length: 13 residues. The CDR3 DNA is TGTGCCAGTAGTTCAGGCTCGAGCTACGAGCAGTACTTC. It codes for CASSSGSSYEQYF.

This sequence joins TRBV27 and TRBJ1-1; no definite D call. The V and J ends lost 3 bases and 0 bases respectively, with 8 bases between them. Germline loops: CDR1 MNHEY, CDR2 SMNVEV (reference sequence). The length of the CDR3 is 14 residues. CDR3 amino acids: CASSFHRLNTEAFF. DNA of the CDR3: TGTGCCAGCAGTTTCCACCGTCTGAACACTGAAGCTTTCTTT.

The chain carries TRBV6-6 and TRBJ2-5, with unresolved D. Germline-derived CDR1 and CDR2 are MNHNY and SVGAGI (reference sequence). V shed 6 bases and J shed 0 bases, with 11 bases lying between them. This CDR3 contains 14 residues. The CDR3, as DNA: TGTGCCAGCAGCCAAAATGAGTACCAAGAGACCCAGTACTTC. This translates into CASSQNEYQETQYF.

The chain couples TRBV20-1 to TRBJ1-4; D remains ambiguous. Trimming stripped 0 bases from V and 4 bases from J, with 12 bases between. CDR1 and CDR2 from the germline V gene are DFQATT and SNEGSKA (reference sequence). CDR3 length: 15 amino acids. The CDR3 nucleotides are TGCAGTGCTAGAGAGATAGGGTCCGGTAATGAAAAACTGTTTTTT. Translation gives CSAREIGSGNEKLFF.

A remark on this clonotype: A much larger clonotype is one base distant, so this may be a read error. This chain uses TRBV2 with TRBJ1-5; a weak D match, TRBD1 (6 bases). The CDR3 loop spans 15 amino acids. From germline, CDR1 is SNHLY and CDR2 FYNNEI. V lost 6 bases, J lost 0 bases, and 12 bases lay in between. The CDR3 is CASSWRTDSNQPQHF. Here the CDR3 DNA reads TGTGCCAGCAGCTGGAGGACAGATAGCAATCAGCCCCAGCATTTT.

The chain links TRBV27 to TRBJ1-2; unclear D gene. Germline CDR1 reads MNHEY; CDR2 reads SMNVEV (reference sequence). Trimming removed 5 bases from V and 5 bases from J, with 15 bases in between. CDR3 size: 14 residues. CDR3 loop: CASSPPGRAYGYTF. The CDR3 coding sequence is TGTGCCAGCAGTCCGCCGGGCAGAGCATATGGCTACACCTTC.

This clonotype showed up just a few times. The chain is built from TRBV20-1 and TRBJ2-7, with D uncertain. V lost 6 bases and J 5 bases, leaving 17 bases between the germline ends. This CDR3 has 13 amino acids. The V gene's germline CDR1 is DFQATT and CDR2 SNEGSKA (reference sequence). CDR3 DNA: TGCAGTGCCCTCCCCCAGCAATTCCACGAGCAGTACTTC. Residues: CSALPQQFHEQYF.

This clonotype was recorded at least ten times. V and J are TRBV2 and TRBJ2-5; weak D call: TRBD2 (5 bases). The CDR3 runs to 15 residues. V lost 8 bases and J lost 4, with 20 bases in between. Germline assignment: CDR1 SNHLY and CDR2 FYNNEI. CDR3 nucleotide sequence: TGTGCCAGCCCAGTCGACATCGCCGAGGGAGAGACCCAGTACTTC. This gives the protein CASPVDIAEGETQYF.

This clonotype was detected many times. J is TRBJ2-7 and V is TRBV2, with D hard to call. Trimming removed 6 bases from V and 4 bases from J, with 7 bases in between. This CDR3 region has 11 residues. Germline-derived CDR1 and CDR2 are SNHLY and FYNNEI. The CDR3 sequence is CASRPGYEQYF. CDR3 nucleotides: TGTGCCAGCAGGCCCGGGTACGAGCAGTACTTC.

Ten or more counts support this clonotype. The gene calls are TRBV5-1 and TRBJ1-4; perhaps TRBD1 as D (6 bases). Between the trimmed V and J ends, which lost 4 bases and 2 bases, there was a span of 12 bases. The CDR3 is 15 amino acids. Germline-derived CDR1 and CDR2 are SGHRS and YFSETQ. For the CDR3, the DNA is TGCGCCAGCAGCGCAACAGGGTTGACTAATGAAAAACTGTTTTTT. It is translated as CASSATGLTNEKLFF. The variable domain in full, with the rest retrieved from reference TRBV5-1 and TRBJ1-4, is KAGVTQTPRYLIKTRGQQVTLSCSPISGHRSVSWYQQTPGQGLQFLFEYFSETQRNKGNFPGRFSGRQFSNSRSEMNVSTLELGDSALYLCASSATGLTNEKLFFGSGTQLSVL.

This clonotype was counted many times. The chain joins TRBV4-3 to TRBJ2-7; unclear D gene. V was shortened by 2 bases and J by 4 bases, with 12 bases between the two germline ends. The CDR3 runs 14 residues. CDR1 LGHNA and CDR2 YSLEER come from the germline V gene. The DNA for the CDR3 is TGCGCCAGCAGCCAATCCCAGACGGATTACGAGCAGTACTTC. It is translated as CASSQSQTDYEQYF.

This clonotype was recorded a few times. The CDR3, as DNA: TGTGCCAGCAGTTACGGCGGTAGGCAAGAGACCCAGTACTTC. It translates to CASSYGGRQETQYF. The V and J genes are TRBV6-5 and TRBJ2-5; D unresolved. The CDR3 runs to 14 residues. V was trimmed by 2 bases and J by 2 bases, leaving 9 bases between them. The germline CDR1 and CDR2 sequences are MNHEY and SVGAGI.

In its sample, this clonotype was seen many times. This chain joins TRBV7-9 and TRBJ1-2, with D unresolved. CDR1 and CDR2 (germline): SEHNR, FQNEAQ (reference sequence). V lost 5 bases to trimming and J lost 4 bases, with 11 bases between them. The CDR3 is made up of 13 amino acids. The CDR3: CASSQGQSYGYTF. The CDR3 DNA sequence: TGTGCCAGCAGCCAAGGTCAGAGCTATGGCTACACCTTC.

This chain connects TRBV27 to TRBJ1-5, with D possibly matching TRBD1 (6 bases). Per germline, CDR1 MNHEY and CDR2 SMNVEV (reference sequence). Trimming cost V 6 bases and J 7 bases, with 19 bases left between them. The length of the CDR3 is 15 residues. The chain's CDR3 is CASSPQTGSAQPQHF. The CDR3 DNA is TGTGCCAGCAGCCCTCAGACAGGCTCGGCCCAGCCCCAGCATTTT.

J is TRBJ2-2 and V is TRBV2; tentative D call: TRBD1 (5 bases). CDR1 is SNHLY and CDR2 is FYNNEI in the germline V gene. V gave up 6 bases and J gave up 0 bases, with 17 bases separating them. The CDR3 has 17 residues. The CDR3 DNA is TGTGCCAGCAGCCCTCAACAGGTCGGGCCGAACACCGGGGAGCTGTTTTTT. Residues: CASSPQQVGPNTGELFF.

This clonotype was picked up many times. This rearrangement joins TRBV24-1 to TRBJ2-7; D may be TRBD1 (7 bases). V was clipped by 9 bases and J by 3 bases, with 11 bases between them. The length of the CDR3 is 12 residues. The germline CDR1 and CDR2 sequences are KGHDR and SFDVKD. CDR3 in amino acids: CATRQGGYEQYF. DNA of the CDR3: TGTGCCACCCGACAGGGAGGCTACGAGCAGTACTTC.

This clonotype was observed a single time. V is TRBV19 and J is TRBJ1-2, with D uncertain. V was clipped by 0 bases and J by 8 bases, with 13 bases between them. This CDR3 contains 14 residues. Germline V lookup: CDR1 LNHDA, CDR2 SQIVND (reference sequence). DNA of the CDR3: TGTGCCAGTAGTATAGACGCAGGCCCGTGGGGCTACACCTTC. It encodes CASSIDAGPWGYTF.

This clonotype has at least ten counts. The J gene is TRBJ2-2, the V gene TRBV24-1, with 8 positions matching TRBD1. The CDR3 has 14 residues. CDR1 is KGHDR and CDR2 is SFDVKD in the germline V gene. The V segment lost 4 bases and the J segment 6 bases; nucleotides outside the gene matches: 3. The CDR3 spells CATSDPTGAGELFF. Written as DNA, the CDR3 is TGTGCCACCAGTGACCCGACAGGGGCCGGGGAGCTGTTTTTT.

This chain connects TRBV6-5 to TRBJ2-7; D gene ambiguous. This CDR3 has 11 amino acids. CDR1 is MNHEY, CDR2 SVGAGI, per germline. Trimming removed 6 bases from V and 3 bases from J, with 6 bases in between. CDR3 sequence (DNA): TGTGCCAGCAGGGCCGGCTACGAGCAGTACTTC. Translating it yields CASRAGYEQYF.